Below, 19 T cell receptor beta chains from the same sample are listed, as sequenced in a study of cytomegalovirus exposure and HLA in healthy donors (TCRdb year 2017). The method was the immunoSEQ multiplex PCR assay. A mixture of 60 forward primers for TCR Vbeta segments and 13 reverse primers for TCR Jbeta segments was used in the multiplex PCR. TCRdb obtained this table from immuneACCESS and retained in-frame rearrangements with V and J assigned. These tables miss some clones; where compared with another copy, unresolved V genes account for less than half of the shortfall, and the remainder is unexplained. This sample has hundreds of thousands of clones in its table, and 77% of those were observed once. The ten most abundant clones make up around 2.8% of the sample. The sample was PBMCs. The receptors stem from a woman aged 60 to 75 in good health and CMV-seropositive.

This sequence joins TRBV27 and TRBJ2-3, with 9 bases lining up with TRBD1. Germline loops: CDR1 MNHEY, CDR2 SMNVEV (reference sequence). This CDR3 is 13 amino acids long. V was pared by 8 bases and J by 5 bases, with 5 bases of the junction left unmatched. The CDR3 spells CASGTGIGDTQYF. For the CDR3, the DNA is TGTGCCAGCGGGACAGGGATAGGAGATACGCAGTATTTT.

This sequence joins TRBV5-4 and TRBJ2-3; 7 nucleotides align to TRBD2. The ends lost 10 bases at V and 0 bases at J; junction bases unmatched: 2. This CDR3 spans 12 amino acids. The V gene's germline CDR1 is SGHNT and CDR2 YYREEE (reference sequence). DNA for the CDR3: TGTGCCGCGGGGGTTAGCACAGATACGCAGTATTTT. Translation gives CAAGVSTDTQYF.

This clone has just one count. This chain uses TRBV13 with TRBJ2-1; 10 bases match TRBD2. The CDR3 consists of 15 residues. Germline loops: CDR1 PRHDT, CDR2 FYEKMQ (reference sequence). J gave up 5 bases and V 2 bases, and 3 bases lay outside the gene matches. CDR3 sequence: CASSLLLAGNNEQFF. CDR3 DNA sequence: TGTGCCAGCAGCTTACTACTAGCGGGAAACAATGAGCAGTTCTTC.

V gene TRBV5-4 combines with J gene TRBJ2-1, with TRBD2 matching 11 bases. The CDR3 covers 15 residues. Looked up from germline, CDR1 is SGHNT and CDR2 is YYREEE (reference sequence). V dropped 1 base and J dropped 3; count of bases not matched to a gene: 0. The CDR3 spells CASSLTSGGYNEQFF. DNA for the CDR3: TGTGCCAGCAGCTTGACTAGCGGGGGCTACAATGAGCAGTTCTTC.

This chain uses TRBV15 with TRBJ2-1; D might be TRBD1 (5 bases). Trimming stripped 1 base from V and 5 bases from J, with 18 bases between. The CDR3 extends over 17 amino acids. CDR1 and CDR2 (germline): LNHNV, YYDKDF (reference sequence). The CDR3 DNA sequence: TGTGCCACCAGCAGAGGAGTGGGGCTAACGGGCGACAATGAGCAGTTCTTC. As protein: CATSRGVGLTGDNEQFF.

This clone was counted only a few times. The CDR3 DNA follows: TGTGCCAGCAGCTTGGACCTCGGACAGCAAGATGGCTACACCTTC. Its translation is CASSLDLGQQDGYTF. V is TRBV5-4 and J is TRBJ1-2; TRBD1 might be the D (6 bases). The CDR3 consists of 15 residues. V lost 0 bases and J 6 bases, leaving 15 bases between the germline ends. From germline, CDR1 is SGHNT and CDR2 YYREEE (reference sequence).

This clone occurred once. The chain has TRBV10-3 and TRBJ2-2, with 10 bases lining up with TRBD1. CDR3 size: 17 residues. Germline CDR1 ENHRY, CDR2 SYGVKD. The junction had 5 bases not matched to a gene; V was cut back by 0 bases and J by 4 bases. The CDR3 region is CAISESSGTGATGELFF. As DNA, the CDR3 is TGTGCCATCAGTGAGTCGAGTGGGACAGGGGCCACCGGGGAGCTGTTTTTT.

This sequence joins TRBV30 and TRBJ1-1; no reliable D call. Germline values: CDR1 GTSNPN, CDR2 SVGIG (reference sequence). Deletions cut 0 bases from V and 1 base from J, with 6 bases between. The length of the CDR3 is 13 residues. Written as DNA, the CDR3 is TGTGCCTGGAGTGTAGGAGAGAACACTGAAGCTTTCTTT. It codes for CAWSVGENTEAFF. The full variable domain, completed using reference TRBV30 and TRBJ1-1, is SQTIHQWPATLVQPVGSPLSLECTVEGTSNPNLYWYRQAAGRGLQLLFYSVGIGQISSEVPQNLSASRPQDRQFILSSKKLLLSDSGFYLCAWSVGENTEAFFGQGTRLTVV.

The V call is TRBV30, the J call TRBJ2-3; 8 bases agree with TRBD2. Per the germline V gene, CDR1 is GTSNPN and CDR2 is SVGIG (reference sequence). Losses at the gene ends were 5 bases for V and 5 bases for J; bases not matched to a gene: 6. CDR3 length: 13 amino acids. CDR3 in amino acids: CAWGREVLDTQYF. The DNA for the CDR3 is TGTGCCTGGGGGCGGGAGGTGTTAGATACGCAGTATTTT.

The rearrangement uses TRBV10-3 and TRBJ1-1; maybe TRBD1 (5 bases). Trimming stripped 2 bases from V and 3 bases from J, with 7 bases between. The CDR3 length is 13 residues. The germline gives CDR1 ENHRY, CDR2 SYGVKD. The CDR3 sequence: CAISETGDTEAFF. The CDR3 DNA is TGTGCCATCAGTGAGACGGGGGACACTGAAGCTTTCTTT.

This chain links TRBV5-1 with TRBJ1-5, with 8 bases identical to TRBD1. With 0 bases clipped from V and 3 bases from J, the junction kept 2 bases outside the gene matches. Looked up from germline, CDR1 is SGHRS and CDR2 is YFSETQ. This CDR3 comprises 15 residues. For the CDR3, the DNA is TGCGCCAGCAGCTTGGGGACAGGGAACAATCAGCCCCAGCATTTT. Its translation: CASSLGTGNNQPQHF.

This clone was seen just once. The gene calls are TRBV11-3 and TRBJ2-1; 7 bases match TRBD2. Looked up from germline, CDR1 is SGHNT and CDR2 is YENEEA. This CDR3 is built from 17 residues. The ends lost 7 bases at V and 0 bases at J; junction bases unmatched: 12. For the CDR3, the DNA is TGTGCCAGCACCACTTCGGGGAGGACTAGCTCCTACAATGAGCAGTTCTTC. The encoded protein is CASTTSGRTSSYNEQFF.

This sequence joins TRBV11-1 and TRBJ1-4, with TRBD1 identical over 7 bases. This CDR3 spans 14 amino acids. The V gene's germline CDR1 is SGHAT and CDR2 FQDESV (reference sequence). V lost 5 bases, J lost 4 bases, and 4 bases stayed unmatched. The CDR3, as DNA: TGTGCCAGCAGCCTCCGGGACAGTAATGAAAAACTGTTTTTT. Protein sequence: CASSLRDSNEKLFF. Full variable domain (remainder filled in from reference TRBV11-1 and TRBJ1-4): EAEVAQSPRYKITEKSQAVAFWCDPISGHATLYWYRQILGQGPELLVQFQDESVVDDSQLPKDRFSAERLKGVDSTLKIQPAELGDSAMYLCASSLRDSNEKLFFGSGTQLSVL.

V is TRBV7-9 and J is TRBJ1-2; 8 bases line up with TRBD1. Germline V gene data show CDR1 as SEHNR and CDR2 as FQNEAQ (reference sequence). This CDR3 has 16 residues. Trimming took 5 bases from V and 4 from J; bases not matched to a gene: 12. The CDR3: CASSPRAGGPLYGYTF. In nucleotides, the CDR3 is TGTGCCAGCAGCCCTAGGGCAGGGGGCCCCCTCTATGGCTACACCTTC.

The chain combines TRBV30 with TRBJ1-1, with a possible D match to TRBD1 (5 bases). The germline CDR1 and CDR2 sequences are GTSNPN and SVGIG (reference sequence). V shed 2 bases and J shed 3 bases, with 13 bases lying between them. The CDR3 is made up of 14 amino acids. The DNA for the CDR3 is TGTGCCTGGAGTCCGGGGGGGAAGGACACTGAAGCTTTCTTT. Protein sequence: CAWSPGGKDTEAFF.

The chain employs TRBV18 and TRBJ2-6; TRBD1 might be the D (6 bases). The CDR3 is 16 residues long. The V gene lost 3 bases and the J gene lost 3 bases, with 12 bases spanning the gap. The germline V gene has CDR1 KGHSH and CDR2 LQKENI. CDR3 amino acids: CASSPQGWSGANVLTF. The DNA for the CDR3 is TGTGCCAGCTCACCCCAGGGGTGGAGTGGGGCCAACGTCCTGACTTTC.

This chain links TRBV5-1 with TRBJ2-5; D not certain. The J call may not be correct, given that the DNA end is closer to TRBJ2-7. Germline values: CDR1 SGHRS, CDR2 YFSETQ. This CDR3 contains 14 residues. The CDR3, as DNA: TGCGCCAGCAGCTTGGGACTCAGCTCCTACGAGCAGTACTTC. As protein: CASSLGLSSYEQYF.

This clone was found once. The genes are TRBV6-5 and TRBJ1-3; D is uncertain. The ends were cut back, 8 bases at V and 4 bases at J, with 15 bases in the middle. Per the germline V gene, CDR1 is MNHEY and CDR2 is SVGAGI. The CDR3 is made up of 14 amino acids. CDR3 protein: CASYSGYAGNTIYF. DNA for the CDR3: TGTGCCAGCTATTCGGGGTATGCCGGAAACACCATATATTTT.

In this sample, this clone turned up once. V and J are TRBV10-3 and TRBJ2-7, with D perhaps matching TRBD1 (5 bases). The CDR3 is 13 amino acids. With 3 bases removed from V and 0 bases from J, the gap between germline ends came to 6 bases. Germline assignment: CDR1 ENHRY and CDR2 SYGVKD. The CDR3 is CAISEQDSYEQYF. CDR3 in DNA: TGTGCCATCAGTGAACAGGACTCCTACGAGCAGTACTTC.